These T cell receptor beta chains were read from a single sample in a study of Ad26.COV2.S vaccination and SARS-CoV-2 variants. Method: immunoSEQ multiplex PCR; TCRdb's copy keeps in-frame clones and lacks some. The data contain about 400,000 clones, 83% of them singletons. Sequencing was performed on peripheral blood, taken in a trial of Ad26.COV2.S vaccine versus placebo. Receptor source: a person aged 18-60 years who received the Ad26.COV2.S COVID-19 vaccine or a placebo. Both conserved end residues are part of each CDR3. The D gene is left open where the match is weak. Only part of the rows carry a size: once, few, many, or a class if the clone is expanded.

clone size	D gene	V gene	J gene	CDR3 DNA	CDR3 protein
NA	NA	TRBV19	TRBJ1-1	TGTGCCAGTAGTAGGGGTGGCATGAACACTGAAGCTTTCTTT	CASSRGGMNTEAFF
NA	NA	TRBV2	TRBJ2-1	TGTGCCAGCAGTCTCACTATCGAGGGCAGGGTCTTC	CASSLTIEGRVF
NA	NA	TRBV7-3	TRBJ2-3	TGTGCCAGCAGCCCCCAGGGGACAGATACGCAGTATTTT	CASSPQGTDTQYF
NA	NA	TRBV6-2/TRBV6-3	TRBJ1-1	TGTGCCAGCAGGCCTTTAGACAGGTTGAAAACTGAAGCTTTCTTT	CASRPLDRLKTEAFF
NA	TRBD1	TRBV18	TRBJ1-5	TGTGCCAGCTCACCACCGGGACAGGGCAATCAGCCCCAGCATTTT	CASSPPGQGNQPQHF
NA	TRBD2	TRBV7-9	TRBJ2-3	TGTGCCAGCACCACCCCACGACTAGCGGGAATAGATACGCAGTATTTT	CASTTPRLAGIDTQYF
NA	TRBD1	TRBV27	TRBJ1-2	TGTGCCAGCGGGACCGGGACAGGGGGAACCCCTTATGGCTACACCTTC	CASGTGTGGTPYGYTF
NA	TRBD1	TRBV6-5	TRBJ2-1	TGTGCGACCGGGACAGGGTACTTCGATGAGCAGTTCTTC	CATGTGYFDEQFF
once	NA	TRBV12-3/TRBV12-4	TRBJ1-3	TGTGCCAGCAGTTTGGGGAGGGGAAACACCATATATTTT	CASSLGRGNTIYF
NA	NA	TRBV13	TRBJ1-2	TGTGCCAGCAGCCTACAGACAAGTCTCGAGAGCTACACCTTC	CASSLQTSLESYTF
NA	NA	TRBV5-1	TRBJ1-5	TGCGCCAGCAGCAGCGCGGGCGGTAGAGAGCCCCAGCATTTT	CASSSAGGREPQHF
NA	NA	TRBV6-5	TRBJ2-7	TGTGCCAGCAGAACGCTGTTCCGGGGCCTCTACGAGCAGTACTTC	CASRTLFRGLYEQYF
NA	NA	TRBV6-5	TRBJ2-1	TGTGCCAGCAGTTACGCGGGTGAGCAGTTCTTC	CASSYAGEQFF
NA	TRBD1	TRBV10-2	TRBJ1-2	TGCGCCAGCAGATATGGACAGGGATCCTATGGCTACACCTTC	CASRYGQGSYGYTF
NA	TRBD1	TRBV12-5	TRBJ1-1	TGTGCTAGTGGTTATCTACAGGGGGCAATCACTGAAGCTTTCTTT	CASGYLQGAITEAFF
NA	TRBD2	TRBV2	TRBJ2-1	TGTGCCAGCCGGGGACTAGCTTCACTTCATGAGCAGTTCTTC	CASRGLASLHEQFF
once	NA	TRBV4-3	TRBJ1-1	TGCGCCAGCAGCCAAGATCCGGGCGGTTACACTGAAGCTTTCTTT	CASSQDPGGYTEAFF
NA	NA	TRBV5-1	TRBJ2-2	TGCGCCAGCATTCAGGGTTCTAACACCGGGGAGCTGTTTTTT	CASIQGSNTGELFF
NA	NA	TRBV7-3	TRBJ1-5	TGTGCCAGCAGCCAGGGGAACAATCAGCCCCAGCATTTT	CASSQGNNQPQHF
NA	NA	TRBV7-2	TRBJ1-2	TGTGCCAGCAGCTTCGGAACGTATGGCTACACCTTC	CASSFGTYGYTF
NA	TRBD1	TRBV2	TRBJ1-3	TGTGCCTCAATGGACAGGGCAACTGGAAACACCATATATTTT	CASMDRATGNTIYF
NA	NA	TRBV9	TRBJ2-2	TGTGCCAGCACCCCCACCGGAGTCAGCGGGGAGCTGTTTTTT	CASTPTGVSGELFF
NA	NA	TRBV13	TRBJ2-2	TGTGCCAGCAGTACGGGGAAAACCGGGGAGCTGTTTTTT	CASSTGKTGELFF
once	NA	TRBV6-1	TRBJ1-6	TGTGCCAGCAGTGTTTCGACGTTCGGGGGACGTGACTCACCCCTCCACTTT	CASSVSTFGGRDSPLHF
NA	NA	TRBV18	TRBJ1-3	TGTGCCAGCTCCCCGACCCGAGACTCTGGAAACACCATATATTTT	CASSPTRDSGNTIYF
NA	TRBD1	TRBV4-1	TRBJ1-2	TGCGCCAGCAGCCTCACCGGGACAGGAAGCAACTATGGCTACACCTTC	CASSLTGTGSNYGYTF
NA	NA	TRBV7-6	TRBJ1-3	TGTGCCAGCAGCTTTAGGCAGGGTGTCTCTGGAAACACCATATATTTT	CASSFRQGVSGNTIYF
NA	NA	TRBV6-5	TRBJ1-2	TGTGCCAGCAGTTACGGGCTAGCTTATGGCTACACCTTC	CASSYGLAYGYTF
NA	NA	TRBV5-1	TRBJ2-5	TGCGCCAGCAGGAAGGGAGAGACCCAGTACTTC	CASRKGETQYF
NA	NA	TRBV15	TRBJ2-1	TGTGCCACCAGCACCGCTAGTGGGGGGCAGTTCTTC	CATSTASGGQFF
once	TRBD2	TRBV7-9	TRBJ2-3	TGTGCCAGCAGCTTCCGGCGGGGGGGAACAGATACGCAGTATTTT	CASSFRRGGTDTQYF
NA	NA	TRBV11-3	TRBJ2-1	TGTGCCAGCAGCCCCCGATTGAACGCCTACAATGAGCAGTTCTTC	CASSPRLNAYNEQFF
NA	NA	TRBV6-1	TRBJ1-2	TGTGCCAGCCTAGAACAGGCCCGTACAATCTATGGCTACACCTTC	CASLEQARTIYGYTF
NA	NA	TRBV10-1	TRBJ2-1	TGCGCCAGCAAGCACCACTCCTACAATGAGCAGTTCTTC	CASKHHSYNEQFF
once	NA	TRBV7-3	TRBJ2-1	TGTGCCAGCAGCGCTAGGACCGGGACGGTCTCCTACAATGAGCAGTTCTTC	CASSARTGTVSYNEQFF
once	TRBD2	TRBV7-8	TRBJ2-5	TGTGCCAGCAGCTTTGCTCGCTGGCCCCTAGCGGGGGAGCGTTATGGGACCCAGTACTTC	CASSFARWPLAGERYGTQYF
NA	TRBD1	TRBV5-1	TRBJ1-2	TGCGCCAGCAGCTTTTCCAGGGGGCCGTCAGATGGCTACACCTTC	CASSFSRGPSDGYTF
NA	NA	TRBV18	TRBJ1-5	TGTGCCAGCTCACCCCTTCATGGAAACGACCATCAGCCCCAGCATTTT	CASSPLHGNDHQPQHF
NA	NA	TRBV10-3	TRBJ1-1	TGTGCCATCAGTATTTCCGGGACGCTGAACACTGAAGCTTTCTTT	CAISISGTLNTEAFF
few	TRBD1	TRBV2	TRBJ2-3	TGTGCCAGCAGTCCTAGACAGGGAGGCACAGATACGCAGTATTTT	CASSPRQGGTDTQYF
once	NA	TRBV11-1	TRBJ2-1	TGTGCCAGCAGCTTAGAACCCGGCGGCTCCTACAATGAGCAGTTCTTC	CASSLEPGGSYNEQFF